The 8 T cell receptor beta chains below all came from one sample that was sequenced in a study of T cells after yellow fever vaccination. One entry per CDR3 protein results from TCRdb running MiXCR on the 5' RACE reads. Here the sample spans 450,000 to 600,000 distinct CDR3 sequences, around 16% being singletons. Specimen: PBMCs, collected 5 days after the first yellow fever vaccination. The source is a man between 18 and 35 years old who received the YFV17D yellow fever vaccine.

This clonotype has a count of ten or more. The chain has TRBV18 and TRBJ2-7, with D perhaps TRBD2 (6 bases). Germline assignment: CDR1 KGHSH and CDR2 LQKENI. V was trimmed by 3 bases and J by 9 bases, leaving 24 bases between them. The CDR3 totals 16 residues. The CDR3, as DNA: TGTGCCAGCTCACCTGTGATCCCCGGAGAAGCGGGCGTGCAGTACGTC. As protein: CASSPVIPGEAGVQYV.

V is TRBV3-1 and J is TRBJ2-5; a weak D match, TRBD2 (6 bases). The CDR3 totals 13 residues. Per germline, CDR1 LGHDT and CDR2 YNNKEL (reference sequence). Trimming pared 8 bases from V and 3 bases from J, leaving 13 bases between. CDR3 sequence (DNA): TGTGCCAGCGGAAGGAGGGGTGAAGAGACCCAGTACTTC. This translates into CASGRRGEETQYF.

The CDR3 loop reads CAIWGGTEAFF. CDR3 in DNA: TGTGCCATCTGGGGTGGCACTGAAGCTTTCTTT. This chain joins TRBV10-3 and TRBJ1-1; no clear D gene. Germline CDR1 reads ENHRY; CDR2 reads SYGVKD. The CDR3 spans 11 residues. V lost 8 bases and J lost 4, with 8 bases in between.

This clonotype was seen a few times. The chain carries TRBV12-3 or TRBV12-4 and TRBJ1-2, with a possible D match to TRBD1 (6 bases). The V end was cut by 10 bases, the J end by 4 bases, with 19 bases between. The CDR3 is made up of 14 amino acids. The CDR3 protein is CATLLTGPFYGYTF. In DNA, the CDR3 is TGTGCCACCCTTTTGACAGGCCCGTTCTATGGCTACACCTTC.

A few counts support this clonotype. The chain couples TRBV7-9 to TRBJ2-5; 8 nucleotides match TRBD2. J gave up 2 bases and V 5 bases, and 4 bases lay outside the gene matches. The CDR3 runs 14 residues. Germline values: CDR1 SEHNR, CDR2 FQNEAQ (reference sequence). The CDR3 sequence is CASSTGTRQETQYF. The CDR3 nucleotides read TGTGCCAGCAGCACAGGGACTAGACAAGAGACCCAGTACTTC.

This clonotype has more than one count but fewer than ten. This rearrangement joins TRBV18 to TRBJ1-1; D may be TRBD1 (6 bases). The CDR3 runs to 16 residues. V lost 3 bases and J 5 bases, leaving 19 bases between the germline ends. Germline values: CDR1 KGHSH, CDR2 LQKENI. CDR3 sequence (DNA): TGTGCCAGCTCACCGCCCGGGACACTTGGTAGGACTGAAGCTTTCTTT. Its protein is CASSPPGTLGRTEAFF.

In its sample, this clonotype was seen a few times. This chain connects TRBV12-3 or TRBV12-4 to TRBJ1-5; the D gene is possibly TRBD1 (6 bases). The V end lost 2 bases, the J end lost 5 bases, and 7 bases lay between the germline ends. The length of the CDR3 is 13 residues. CDR3 region: CASSLPGDQPQHF. The DNA for the CDR3 is TGTGCCAGCAGTTTACCAGGGGATCAGCCCCAGCATTTT.

The chain is built from TRBV5-5 and TRBJ1-3; TRBD1 might be the D (5 bases). From germline, CDR1 is SGHKS and CDR2 YYEKEE (reference sequence). The CDR3 has 17 residues. Trimming removed 3 bases at V and 2 bases at J, with 18 bases between. The CDR3 loop reads CASSYVRGIIPGNTIYF. CDR3 coding DNA: TGTGCCAGCAGCTACGTGCGGGGGATAATTCCTGGAAACACCATATATTTT.